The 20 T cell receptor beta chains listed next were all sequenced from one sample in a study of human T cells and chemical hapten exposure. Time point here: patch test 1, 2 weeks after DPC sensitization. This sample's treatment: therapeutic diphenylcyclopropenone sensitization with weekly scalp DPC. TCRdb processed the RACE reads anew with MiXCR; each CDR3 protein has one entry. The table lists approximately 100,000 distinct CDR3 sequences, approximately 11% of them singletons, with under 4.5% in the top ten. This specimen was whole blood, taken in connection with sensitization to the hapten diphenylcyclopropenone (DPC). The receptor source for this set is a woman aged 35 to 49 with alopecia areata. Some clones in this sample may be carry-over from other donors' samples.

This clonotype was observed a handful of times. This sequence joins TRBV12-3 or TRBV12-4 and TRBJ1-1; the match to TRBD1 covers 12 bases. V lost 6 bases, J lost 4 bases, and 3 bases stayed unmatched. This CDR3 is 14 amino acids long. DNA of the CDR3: TGTGCCAGCAGGGGGGACAGGGGGCCCACTGAAGCTTTCTTT. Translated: CASRGDRGPTEAFF.

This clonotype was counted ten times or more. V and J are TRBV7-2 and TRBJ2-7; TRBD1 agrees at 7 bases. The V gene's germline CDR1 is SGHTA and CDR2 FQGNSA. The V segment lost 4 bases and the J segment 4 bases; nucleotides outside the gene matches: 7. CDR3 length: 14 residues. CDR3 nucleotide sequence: TGTGCCAGCAGCTCACAGGGGCTACTATACGAGCAGTACTTC. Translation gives CASSSQGLLYEQYF.

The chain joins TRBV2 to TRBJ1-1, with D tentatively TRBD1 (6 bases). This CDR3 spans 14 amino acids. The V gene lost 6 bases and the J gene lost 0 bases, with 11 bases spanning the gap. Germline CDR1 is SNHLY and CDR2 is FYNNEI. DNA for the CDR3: TGTGCCAGCAGGTACAGGGAATTGAACACTGAAGCTTTCTTT. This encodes CASRYRELNTEAFF.

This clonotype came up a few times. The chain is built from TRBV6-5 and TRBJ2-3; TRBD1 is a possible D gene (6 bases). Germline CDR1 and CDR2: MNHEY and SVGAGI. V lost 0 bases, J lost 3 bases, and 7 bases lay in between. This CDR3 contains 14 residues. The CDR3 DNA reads TGTGCCAGCAGTTACTCGAGGGGGACAGATACGCAGTATTTT. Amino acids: CASSYSRGTDTQYF.

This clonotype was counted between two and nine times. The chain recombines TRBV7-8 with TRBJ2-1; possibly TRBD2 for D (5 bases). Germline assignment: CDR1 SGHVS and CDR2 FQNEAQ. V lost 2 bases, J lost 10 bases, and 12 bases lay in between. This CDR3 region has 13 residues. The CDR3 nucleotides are TGTGCCAGCAGCTTATCCGAGGGCAGGGAGCAGTTCTTC. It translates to CASSLSEGREQFF.

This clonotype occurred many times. The CDR3 DNA reads as TGCAGCGTTAGGGAGTGGGACAGGAGCTCCTACGAGCAGTACTTC. This codes for CSVREWDRSSYEQYF. The chain couples TRBV29-1 to TRBJ2-7, with 8 bases lining up with TRBD1. With V trimmed by 5 bases and J by 0 bases, 9 bases remained unmatched. Per the germline V gene, CDR1 is SQVTM and CDR2 is ANQGSEA. CDR3 length equals 15 residues.

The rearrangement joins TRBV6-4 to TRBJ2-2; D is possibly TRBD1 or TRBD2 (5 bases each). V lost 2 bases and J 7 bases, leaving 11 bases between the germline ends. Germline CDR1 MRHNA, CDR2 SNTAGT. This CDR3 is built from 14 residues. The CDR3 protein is CASSDGGFGGELFF. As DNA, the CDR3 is TGTGCCAGCAGTGACGGGGGTTTCGGCGGGGAGCTGTTTTTT.

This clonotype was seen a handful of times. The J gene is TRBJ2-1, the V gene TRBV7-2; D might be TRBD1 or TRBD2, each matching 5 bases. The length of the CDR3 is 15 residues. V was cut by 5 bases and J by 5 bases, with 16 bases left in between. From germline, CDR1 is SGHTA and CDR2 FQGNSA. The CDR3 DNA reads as TGTGCCAGCAGCCATACCCGGGACGTCCACAATGAGCAGTTCTTC. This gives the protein CASSHTRDVHNEQFF.

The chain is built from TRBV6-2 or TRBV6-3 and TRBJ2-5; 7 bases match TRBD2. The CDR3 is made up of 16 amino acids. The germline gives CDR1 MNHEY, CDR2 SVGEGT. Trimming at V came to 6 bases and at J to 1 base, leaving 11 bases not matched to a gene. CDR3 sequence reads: CASSGSRLASQETQYF. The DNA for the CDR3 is TGTGCCAGCAGCGGTTCAAGACTAGCTTCCCAAGAGACCCAGTACTTC.

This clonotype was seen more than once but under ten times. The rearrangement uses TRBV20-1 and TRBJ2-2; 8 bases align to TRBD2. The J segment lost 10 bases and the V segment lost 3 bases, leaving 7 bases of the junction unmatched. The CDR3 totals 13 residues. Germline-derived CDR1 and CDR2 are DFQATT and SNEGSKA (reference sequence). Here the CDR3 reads CSARRGAVPELFF. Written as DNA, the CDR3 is TGCAGTGCTAGGCGGGGGGCGGTTCCGGAGCTGTTTTTT.

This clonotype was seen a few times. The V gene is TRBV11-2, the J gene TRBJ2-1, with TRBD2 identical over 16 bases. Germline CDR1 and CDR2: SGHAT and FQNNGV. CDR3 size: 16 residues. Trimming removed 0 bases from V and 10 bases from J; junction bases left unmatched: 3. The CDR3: CASSLEGTSGRGEQFF. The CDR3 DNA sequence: TGTGCCAGCAGCTTAGAGGGGACTAGCGGGAGGGGGGAGCAGTTCTTC.

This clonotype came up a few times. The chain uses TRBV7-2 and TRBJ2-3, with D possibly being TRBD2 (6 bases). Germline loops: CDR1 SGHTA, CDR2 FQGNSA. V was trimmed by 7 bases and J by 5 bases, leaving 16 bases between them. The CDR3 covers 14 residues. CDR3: CASTPPTGGDTQYF. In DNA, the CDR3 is TGTGCCAGCACCCCCCCAACCGGGGGAGATACGCAGTATTTT.

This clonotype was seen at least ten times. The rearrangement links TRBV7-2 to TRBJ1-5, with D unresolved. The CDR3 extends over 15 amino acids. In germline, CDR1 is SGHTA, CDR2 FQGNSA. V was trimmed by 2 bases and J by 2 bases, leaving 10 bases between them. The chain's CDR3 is CASSLTLTGNQPQHF. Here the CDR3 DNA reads TGTGCCAGCAGCTTAACCCTAACTGGCAATCAGCCCCAGCATTTT.

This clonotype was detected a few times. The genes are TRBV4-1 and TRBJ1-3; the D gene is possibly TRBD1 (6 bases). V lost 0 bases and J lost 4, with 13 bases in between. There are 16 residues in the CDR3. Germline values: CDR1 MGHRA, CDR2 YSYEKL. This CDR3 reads CASSQDHRAGGNTIYF. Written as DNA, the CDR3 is TGCGCCAGCAGCCAAGATCACAGGGCAGGAGGAAACACCATATATTTT.

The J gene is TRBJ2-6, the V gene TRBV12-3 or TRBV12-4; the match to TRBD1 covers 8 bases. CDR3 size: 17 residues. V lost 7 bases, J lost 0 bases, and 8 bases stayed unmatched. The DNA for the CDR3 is TGTGCCAGCACGTCGGACAGGGACAGCTCTGGGGCCAACGTCCTGACTTTC. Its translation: CASTSDRDSSGANVLTF.

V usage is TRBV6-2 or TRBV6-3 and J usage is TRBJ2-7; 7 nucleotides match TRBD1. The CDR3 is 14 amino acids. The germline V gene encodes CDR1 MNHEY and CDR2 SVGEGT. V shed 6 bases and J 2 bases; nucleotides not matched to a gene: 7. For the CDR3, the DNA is TGTGCCAGCAGGGGGGACAGCTCAGCCTACGAGCAGTACTTC. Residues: CASRGDSSAYEQYF.

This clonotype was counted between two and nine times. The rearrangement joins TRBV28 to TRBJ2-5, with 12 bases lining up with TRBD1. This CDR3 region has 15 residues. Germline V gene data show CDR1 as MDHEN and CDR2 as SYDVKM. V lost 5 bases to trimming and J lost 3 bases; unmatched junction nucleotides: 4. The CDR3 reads CASSRDRGREETQYF. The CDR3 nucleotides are TGTGCCAGCAGTCGGGACAGGGGGCGCGAAGAGACCCAGTACTTC.

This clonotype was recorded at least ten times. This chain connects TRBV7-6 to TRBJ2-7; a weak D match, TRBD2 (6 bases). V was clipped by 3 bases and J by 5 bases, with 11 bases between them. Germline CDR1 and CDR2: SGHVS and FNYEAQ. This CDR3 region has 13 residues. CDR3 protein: CASSFGGEDEQYF. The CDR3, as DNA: TGTGCCAGCAGCTTTGGCGGGGAAGACGAGCAGTACTTC.

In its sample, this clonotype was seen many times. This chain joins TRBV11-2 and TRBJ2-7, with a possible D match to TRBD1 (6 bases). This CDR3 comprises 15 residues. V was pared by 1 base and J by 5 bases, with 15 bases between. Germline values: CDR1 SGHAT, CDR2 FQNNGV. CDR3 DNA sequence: TGTGCCAGCAGCTTAGGCCCAACAGGGCTCCACGAGCAGTACTTC. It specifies CASSLGPTGLHEQYF.

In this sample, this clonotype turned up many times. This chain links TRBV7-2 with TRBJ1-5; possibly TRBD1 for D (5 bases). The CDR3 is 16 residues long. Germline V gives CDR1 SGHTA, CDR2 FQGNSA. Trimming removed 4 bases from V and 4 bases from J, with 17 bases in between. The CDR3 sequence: CASSSDVGRENQPQHF. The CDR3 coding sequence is TGTGCCAGCAGCTCCGACGTGGGACGGGAGAATCAGCCCCAGCATTTT.